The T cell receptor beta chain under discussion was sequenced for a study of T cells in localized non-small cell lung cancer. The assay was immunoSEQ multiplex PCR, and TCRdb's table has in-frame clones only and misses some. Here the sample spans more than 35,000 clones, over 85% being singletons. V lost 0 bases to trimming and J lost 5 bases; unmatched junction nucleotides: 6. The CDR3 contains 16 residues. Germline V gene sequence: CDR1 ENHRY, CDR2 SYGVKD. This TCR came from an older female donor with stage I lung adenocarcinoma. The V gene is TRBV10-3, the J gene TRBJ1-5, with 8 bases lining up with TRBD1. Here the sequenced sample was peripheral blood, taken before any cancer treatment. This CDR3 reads CAISESLDRGDQPQHF. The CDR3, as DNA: TGTGCCATCAGTGAGTCGCTTGACAGGGGAGATCAGCCCCAGCATTTT.